This paragraph covers one T cell receptor beta chain sequence. In the original processing: From reference gene primer amplification, estimates of nucleated cell counts were derived. Some clones are missing from TCRdb's copy, which holds only in-frame ones; the method was immunoSEQ multiplex PCR. That table is the source of V, J and clone size, and D and trimming were worked out from the DNA. The table records about 140,000 clones, around 80% of them present only once. The CDR3 has 14 amino acids. The germline V gene encodes CDR1 SGHVS and CDR2 FQNEAQ. V lost 6 bases to trimming and J lost 2 bases, with 14 bases between them. This record comes from a study of blood T cell repertoires in COVID-19. Study details: The study drew acute and convalescent COVID-19 samples from the United States, Italy and Spain. PBMCs, B-cell-depleted T cells, or T cells were the source of the cDNA or gDNA that made up the material.

The sequenced sample was peripheral blood. This receptor was obtained from an elderly woman in a cohort sampled during active or convalescent COVID-19. This rearrangement joins TRBV7-8 to TRBJ2-7; TRBD1 might be the D (6 bases). The CDR3 sequence: CASRTGTSTYEQYF. CDR3 sequence (DNA): TGTGCCAGCAGGACCGGGACAAGCACCTACGAGCAGTACTTC.